This is a list of T cell receptor beta chains from one sample in a study of control samples from healthy donors and cancer patients. Some clones are missing from TCRdb's copy, which holds only in-frame ones; the method was immunoSEQ multiplex PCR. The repertoire holds some 89,000 clones, with roughly 86% as singletons. Sequenced: blood. These receptors originate from a man aged 25 to 40 in good health. The conserved cysteine and the conserved F or W are not part of the CDR3 here. Fields, in order: V gene, J gene, CDR3 protein.

>TRBV6-6|TRBJ1-2
ASSPQQAGYT
>TRBV6-5|TRBJ2-1
ASRTSGANEQF
>TRBV2|TRBJ1-1
ASIPGAENTEAF
>TRBV11-2|TRBJ2-4
ASSSTQGARVKNIQY
>TRBV6-5|TRBJ2-7
ASRTASGEQY
>TRBV21-1|TRBJ2-5
ASSTKDRNLGETQY
>TRBV7-2|TRBJ1-3
ASSTDRGAGNTIY
>TRBV7-2|TRBJ2-3
ASSPTGTGGGTQY
>TRBV11-3|TRBJ2-3
ASSLRLDSDTQY
>TRBV5-6|TRBJ2-3
ASSLPQGGTDTQY
>TRBV19|TRBJ1-2
ASSIDGDYGYT
>TRBV11-3|TRBJ1-1
ASSSSGQTNTEAF
>TRBV2|TRBJ2-3
ASSERLAGAYTQY
>TRBV6-1|TRBJ1-2
ASSDLGVNYGYT
>TRBV19|TRBJ1-1
ASRKQGTEAF
>TRBV7-2|TRBJ1-2
ASSPDGSLNYGYT
>TRBV5-4|TRBJ1-3
ASSTNGDPGDSGNTIY
>TRBV7-9|TRBJ2-5
ASSFRLAGGPNQETQY
>TRBV2|TRBJ1-2
ARGELGEGGYT
>TRBV7-9|TRBJ2-1
ASSSSTSGGSYNEQF
>TRBV2|TRBJ1-5
ATRGTANQPQH
>TRBV6-5|TRBJ1-3
ASSYYAGGPGNTIY
>TRBV18|TRBJ2-5
ASSPLGTQPGGETQY
>TRBV3-1/TRBV3-2|TRBJ1-3
ASRSGNTIY
>TRBV6-6|TRBJ2-2
ASSRDRAPGGGELF
>TRBV30|TRBJ1-6
ACLSQGSSPLH
>TRBV18|TRBJ1-1
ASSPFLIAGDTEAF
>TRBV24-1|TRBJ1-5
ATSGGSNQPQH
>TRBV27|TRBJ2-2
ASSPGQGRTGELF
>TRBV5-1|TRBJ2-5
ASRTSGLQETQY
>TRBV5-1|TRBJ2-7
ASSLGVGDAQYEQY
>TRBV7-2|TRBJ2-6
ASSLVPISGANVLT
>TRBV29-1|TRBJ2-2
SAPGGANTGELF
>TRBV5-6|TRBJ1-6
ASSFGQPGNDSPLH
>TRBV19|TRBJ1-1
ASSSFGPQAF
>TRBV5-1|TRBJ2-3
ASSLGVESTDTQY
>TRBV20-1|TRBJ1-2
SASSTDGYGYT
>TRBV5-4|TRBJ1-2
ASSGINGYT
>TRBV10-2|TRBJ1-5
ASSESTAYQPQH
>TRBV5-1|TRBJ1-1
ASSLGGAPEAF
>TRBV30|TRBJ2-3
ACQDSPSDTQY
>TRBV30|TRBJ2-5
AWSRETGETQY